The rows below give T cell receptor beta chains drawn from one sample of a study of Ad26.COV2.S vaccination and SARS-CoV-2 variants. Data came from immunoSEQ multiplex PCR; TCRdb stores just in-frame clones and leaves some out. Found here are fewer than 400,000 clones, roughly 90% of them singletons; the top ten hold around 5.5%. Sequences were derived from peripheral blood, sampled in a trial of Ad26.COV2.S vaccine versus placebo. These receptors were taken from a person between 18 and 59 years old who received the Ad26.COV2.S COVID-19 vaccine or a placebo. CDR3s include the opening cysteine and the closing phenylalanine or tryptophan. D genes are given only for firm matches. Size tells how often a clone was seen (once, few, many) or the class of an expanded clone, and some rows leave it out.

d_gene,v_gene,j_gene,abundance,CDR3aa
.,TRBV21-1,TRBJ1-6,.,CASSPWVGERSSPLHF
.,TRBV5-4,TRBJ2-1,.,CASSLMGSEFF
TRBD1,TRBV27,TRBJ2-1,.,CASSGLGQGSNNEQFF
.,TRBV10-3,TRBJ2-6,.,CAISDRLSGANVLTF
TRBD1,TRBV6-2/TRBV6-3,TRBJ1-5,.,CASSYGDRGDQPQHF
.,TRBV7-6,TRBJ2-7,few,CASSLAGGVAYEQYF
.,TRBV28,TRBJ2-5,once,CASSFSITEETQYF
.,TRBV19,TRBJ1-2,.,CASSIVKGDRYGYTF
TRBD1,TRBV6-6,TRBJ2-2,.,CASSPPQGARTGELFF
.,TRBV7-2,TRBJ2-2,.,CASSLGPGELFF
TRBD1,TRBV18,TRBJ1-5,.,CASSPEGQGSQPQHF
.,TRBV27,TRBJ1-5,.,CASSLSIRRNQPQHF
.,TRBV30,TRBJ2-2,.,CAWSLSSPNTGELFF
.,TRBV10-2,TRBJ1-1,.,CASRGRMNTEAFF
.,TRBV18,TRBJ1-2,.,CASSPGQNYGYTF
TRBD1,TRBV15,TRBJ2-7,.,CATSRETGTGAYEQYF
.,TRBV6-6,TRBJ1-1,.,CASSYSRGLNTEAFF
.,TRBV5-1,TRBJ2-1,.,CASSLGSNEQFF
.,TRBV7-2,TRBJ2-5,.,CASSLDLMGTQYF
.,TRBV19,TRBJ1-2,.,CASSIWNGYTF
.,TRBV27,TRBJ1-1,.,CASHNGGLDTEAFF
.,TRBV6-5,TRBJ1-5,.,CASRDYSNQPQHF
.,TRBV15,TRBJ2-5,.,CATSTQIDQETQYF
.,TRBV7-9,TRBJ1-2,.,CASSHTENYGYTF
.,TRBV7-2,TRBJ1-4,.,CASSYQGGATNEKLFF
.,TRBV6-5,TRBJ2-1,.,CASRHGEENEQFF
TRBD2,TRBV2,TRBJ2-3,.,CASTTSGSGDTQYF
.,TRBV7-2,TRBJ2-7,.,CASSPRLVPYEQYF
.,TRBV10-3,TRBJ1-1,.,CAIQPGRITEAFF
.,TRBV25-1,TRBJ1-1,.,CASSDVLNTEAFF
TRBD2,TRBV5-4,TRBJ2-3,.,CASSPLPFGGGMGATDTQYF
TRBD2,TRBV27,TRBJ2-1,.,CASSILAEYNEQFF
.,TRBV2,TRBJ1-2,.,CASSDPGGRAGYGYTF
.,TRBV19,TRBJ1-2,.,CASSATRGDYGYTF
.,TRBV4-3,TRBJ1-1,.,CASSQVPPFDGNTEAFF
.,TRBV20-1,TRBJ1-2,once,CSASKDYGYTF
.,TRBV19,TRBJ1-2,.,CASSISPTSYGYTF
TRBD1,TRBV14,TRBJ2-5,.,CASSQEGQGWQETQYF
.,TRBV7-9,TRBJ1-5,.,CASSPLGEGSNQPQHF
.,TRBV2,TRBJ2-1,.,CASLTAEGGYNEQFF
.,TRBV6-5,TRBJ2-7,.,CASSYGSGRSYEQYF
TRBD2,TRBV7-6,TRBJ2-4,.,CASSLAQAGILAKNIQYF
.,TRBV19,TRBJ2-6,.,CASRTVGTGANVLTF
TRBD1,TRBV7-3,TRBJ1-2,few,CASSRGQLYGYTF
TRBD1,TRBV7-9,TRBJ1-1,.,CASSSLSTGRTEAFF
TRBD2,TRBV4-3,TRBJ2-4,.,CASSQDHRRGDIQYF
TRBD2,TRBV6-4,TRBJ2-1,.,CASSELAGVPQGQFF
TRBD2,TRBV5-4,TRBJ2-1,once,CASSLGLAGVSFF
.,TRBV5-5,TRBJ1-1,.,CASSLGGQGTEAFF
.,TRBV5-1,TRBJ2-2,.,CASRQGYEKPVNTGELFF
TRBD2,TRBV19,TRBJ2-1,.,CASSIGAGTYNEQFF